These T cell receptor beta chains were read from a single sample in a study of T cell repertoires in cytomegalovirus infection. TCRdb re-analysed the reads in MiXCR, keeping a single row per CDR3 protein. This sample has about 68,000 distinct CDR3 sequences, with approximately 22% found just once. Their target antigens are unknown. Material for sequencing was PBMCs, sequenced either directly or after in vitro stimulation (not recorded which). The receptors shown here come from a human donor in good health (CMV status not recorded). Some clones in this sample may be carry-over from other donors' samples. The CDR3 runs from the conserved cysteine through the conserved F or W. A D gene is named only where the DNA matches it firmly. Expanded clones get a size class; other rows say once, few or many, or leave the size out.

abundance: once
v_gene: TRBV29-1
d_gene: .
j_gene: TRBJ1-2
CDR3aa: CSVFYRDSYGYTF
CDR3nt: TGCAGCGTATTCTACAGGGACTCCTATGGCTACACCTTC

abundance: few
v_gene: TRBV7-9
d_gene: .
j_gene: TRBJ2-5
CDR3aa: CASSPRVIGTLRETQYF
CDR3nt: TGTGCCAGCAGCCCCCGCGTGATAGGGACGTTGAGGGAGACCCAGTACTTC

abundance: few
v_gene: TRBV19
d_gene: .
j_gene: TRBJ1-3
CDR3aa: CASSIGAISGNTIYF
CDR3nt: TGTGCCAGTAGTATCGGCGCCATCTCTGGAAACACCATATATTTT

abundance: .
v_gene: TRBV19
d_gene: TRBD1
j_gene: TRBJ1-1
CDR3aa: CASRPQGEAEAFF
CDR3nt: TGTGCCAGTAGGCCTCAGGGGGAGGCTGAAGCTTTCTTT

abundance: .
v_gene: TRBV19
d_gene: .
j_gene: TRBJ1-2
CDR3aa: CASSNRAGYGYTF
CDR3nt: TGTGCCAGTAGCAACAGGGCCGGGTATGGCTACACCTTC

abundance: many
v_gene: TRBV28
d_gene: .
j_gene: TRBJ1-4
CDR3aa: CASSLWGAADEKLFF
CDR3nt: TGTGCCAGCAGTTTATGGGGGGCCGCGGATGAAAAACTGTTTTTT

abundance: .
v_gene: TRBV4-1
d_gene: .
j_gene: TRBJ2-7
CDR3aa: CASSQSFWFREQYF
CDR3nt: TGCGCCAGCAGCCAATCGTTTTGGTTTCGCGAGCAGTACTTC

abundance: few
v_gene: TRBV6-2/TRBV6-3
d_gene: .
j_gene: TRBJ1-5
CDR3aa: CASSYKGDGGSNQPQHF
CDR3nt: TGTGCCAGCAGTTATAAGGGTGACGGGGGAAGCAATCAGCCCCAGCATTTT

abundance: .
v_gene: TRBV28
d_gene: TRBD1
j_gene: TRBJ1-6
CDR3aa: CASSAQDRDNSPLHF
CDR3nt: TGTGCCAGCAGTGCCCAGGACAGGGATAATTCACCCCTCCACTTT

abundance: many
v_gene: TRBV7-9
d_gene: .
j_gene: TRBJ2-1
CDR3aa: CASSLEGTWGSSYNEQFF
CDR3nt: TGTGCCAGCAGCTTAGAAGGGACGTGGGGTAGCTCCTACAATGAGCAGTTCTTC

abundance: many
v_gene: TRBV7-2
d_gene: TRBD2
j_gene: TRBJ2-1
CDR3aa: CASSLIAGVYGHEQFF
CDR3nt: TGTGCCAGCAGCCTCATAGCGGGAGTGTACGGGCATGAGCAGTTCTTC

abundance: few
v_gene: TRBV10-3
d_gene: TRBD1
j_gene: TRBJ2-6
CDR3aa: CAISEPGTGSVLTF
CDR3nt: TGTGCCATCAGTGAGCCCGGGACAGGGTCCGTCCTGACTTTC

abundance: .
v_gene: TRBV5-4
d_gene: .
j_gene: TRBJ1-1
CDR3aa: CASSTGQRNTEAFF
CDR3nt: TGTGCCAGCAGCACCGGACAGAGGAACACTGAAGCTTTCTTT